This TCR beta chain was profiled in a study of metastatic and nonmetastatic thyroid tumors. General study results and limits: It was reportedly found that TCR beta diversity was significantly higher in malignant thyroid tumors than in benign nodules, a difference seen in both blood and tumor samples.

TCRdb ran MiXCR on the PCR reads. The table includes around 38,000 clones, roughly 26% detected once. A remark on this clone: What it binds is unknown.

Thyroid surgery was preceded by no treatment in any patient. Germline lookup yields CDR1 DFQATT and CDR2 SNEGSKA (reference sequence). This CDR3 contains 14 residues. Trimming removed 0 bases at V and 2 bases at J, with 11 bases between. The clonotype was recovered from a female donor with papillary thyroid cancer or a benign thyroid nodule (not recorded which). Some clones in this sample may be carry-over from other donors' samples. Sequencing used blood. The chain is built from TRBV20-1 and TRBJ2-7; D unclear. In DNA, the CDR3 is TGCAGTGCTAGAGAGAGTGGGTCCACCTACGAGCAGTACTTC. Encoded protein: CSARESGSTYEQYF.